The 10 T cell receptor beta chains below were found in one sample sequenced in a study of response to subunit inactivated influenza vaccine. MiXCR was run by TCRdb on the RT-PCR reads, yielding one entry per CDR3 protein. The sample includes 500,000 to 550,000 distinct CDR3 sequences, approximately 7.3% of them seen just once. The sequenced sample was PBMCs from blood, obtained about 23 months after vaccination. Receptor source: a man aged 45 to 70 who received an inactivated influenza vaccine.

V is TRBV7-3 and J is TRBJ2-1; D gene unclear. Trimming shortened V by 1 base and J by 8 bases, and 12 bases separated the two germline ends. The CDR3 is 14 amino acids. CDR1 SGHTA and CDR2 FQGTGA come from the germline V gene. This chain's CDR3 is CASSLNGLDDEQFF. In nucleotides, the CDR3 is TGTGCCAGCAGCTTAAATGGTCTCGATGATGAGCAGTTCTTC.

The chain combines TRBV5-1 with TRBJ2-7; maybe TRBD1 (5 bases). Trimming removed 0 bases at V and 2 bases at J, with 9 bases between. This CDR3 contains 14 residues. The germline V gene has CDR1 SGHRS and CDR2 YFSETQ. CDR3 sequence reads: CASSLVGATYEQYF. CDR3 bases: TGCGCCAGCAGCTTGGTAGGGGCCACCTACGAGCAGTACTTC.

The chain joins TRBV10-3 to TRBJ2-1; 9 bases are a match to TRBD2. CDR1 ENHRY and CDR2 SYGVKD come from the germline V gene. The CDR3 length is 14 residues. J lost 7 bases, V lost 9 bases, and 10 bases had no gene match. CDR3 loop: CAMAGGPRGNEQFF. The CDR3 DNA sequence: TGTGCCATGGCGGGGGGGCCGCGTGGGAATGAGCAGTTCTTC.

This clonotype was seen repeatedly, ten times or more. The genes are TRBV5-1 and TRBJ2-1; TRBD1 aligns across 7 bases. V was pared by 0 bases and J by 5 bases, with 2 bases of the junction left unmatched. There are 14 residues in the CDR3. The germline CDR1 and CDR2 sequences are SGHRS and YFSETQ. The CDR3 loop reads CASSLADRNNEQFF. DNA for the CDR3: TGCGCCAGCAGCTTGGCGGACAGGAACAATGAGCAGTTCTTC.

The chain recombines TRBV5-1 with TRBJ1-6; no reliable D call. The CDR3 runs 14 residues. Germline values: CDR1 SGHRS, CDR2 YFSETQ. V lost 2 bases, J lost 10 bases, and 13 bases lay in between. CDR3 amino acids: CASSLGYSSSPLHF. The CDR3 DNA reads TGCGCCAGCAGCTTAGGGTACAGTTCATCACCCCTCCACTTT.

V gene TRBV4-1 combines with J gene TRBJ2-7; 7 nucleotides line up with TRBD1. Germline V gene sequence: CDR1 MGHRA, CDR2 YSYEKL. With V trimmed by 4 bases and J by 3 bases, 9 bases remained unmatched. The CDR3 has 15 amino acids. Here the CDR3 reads CASSLNRGTGYEQYF. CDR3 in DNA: TGCGCCAGCAGCCTCAACAGGGGAACAGGCTACGAGCAGTACTTC.

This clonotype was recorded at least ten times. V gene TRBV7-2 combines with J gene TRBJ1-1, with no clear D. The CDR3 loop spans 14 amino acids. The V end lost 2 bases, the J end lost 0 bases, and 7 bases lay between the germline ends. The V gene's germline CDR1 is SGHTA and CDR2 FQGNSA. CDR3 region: CASSLSFLNTEAFF. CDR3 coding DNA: TGTGCCAGCAGCTTAAGCTTTTTGAACACTGAAGCTTTCTTT.

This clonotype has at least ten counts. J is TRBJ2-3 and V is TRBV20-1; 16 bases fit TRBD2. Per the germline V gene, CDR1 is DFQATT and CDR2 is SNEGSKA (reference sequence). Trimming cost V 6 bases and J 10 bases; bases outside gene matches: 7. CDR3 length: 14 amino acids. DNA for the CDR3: TGCAGTGCGCAGGGGGGACTAGCGGGGGGGCCGCAGTATTTT. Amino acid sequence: CSAQGGLAGGPQYF.

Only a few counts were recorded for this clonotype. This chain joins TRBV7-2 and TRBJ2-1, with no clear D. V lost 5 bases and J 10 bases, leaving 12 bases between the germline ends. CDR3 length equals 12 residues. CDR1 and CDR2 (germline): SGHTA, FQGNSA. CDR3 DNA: TGTGCCAGCAGCCACCCGAGTCGAGAGCAGTTCTTC. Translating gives CASSHPSREQFF.

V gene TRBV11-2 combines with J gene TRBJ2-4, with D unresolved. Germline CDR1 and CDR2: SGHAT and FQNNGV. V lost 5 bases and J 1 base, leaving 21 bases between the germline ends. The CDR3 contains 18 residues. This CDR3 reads CASSPDAPVVVAKNIQYF. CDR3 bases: TGTGCCAGCAGCCCCGATGCCCCGGTGGTGGTGGCCAAAAACATTCAGTACTTC.